This T cell receptor beta chain was sequenced for a study of T cell changes during pregnancy in multiple sclerosis. This CDR3 contains 13 residues. Germline V gives CDR1 MDHEN, CDR2 SYDVKM. Trimming stripped 7 bases from V and 0 bases from J, with 9 bases between. Method: immunoSEQ multiplex PCR; TCRdb's copy keeps in-frame clones and lacks some. The sample lists about 87,000 clones, 90% to 95% occurring once. The sequence was obtained from a female donor in good health, enrolled as a control in a pregnancy study. Sequences were derived from peripheral blood, sampled in the third trimester of pregnancy. The chain joins TRBV28 to TRBJ1-2; D remains ambiguous. CDR3 loop: CASNYRANYGYTF. The CDR3 DNA reads TGTGCCAGCAATTACAGAGCTAACTATGGCTACACCTTC.